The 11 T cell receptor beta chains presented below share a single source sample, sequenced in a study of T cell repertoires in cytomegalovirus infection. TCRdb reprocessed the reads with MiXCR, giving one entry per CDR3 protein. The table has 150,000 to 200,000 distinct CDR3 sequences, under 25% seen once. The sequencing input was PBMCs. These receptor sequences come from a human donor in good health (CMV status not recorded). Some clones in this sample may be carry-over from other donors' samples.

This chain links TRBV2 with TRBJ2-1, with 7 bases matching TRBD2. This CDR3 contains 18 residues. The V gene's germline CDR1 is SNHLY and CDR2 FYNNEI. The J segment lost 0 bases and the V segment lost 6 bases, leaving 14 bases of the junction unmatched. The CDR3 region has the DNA TGTGCCAGCAGAGCGGGACGACTTCGACGGAGCTCCTACAATGAGCAGTTCTTC. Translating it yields CASRAGRLRRSSYNEQFF.

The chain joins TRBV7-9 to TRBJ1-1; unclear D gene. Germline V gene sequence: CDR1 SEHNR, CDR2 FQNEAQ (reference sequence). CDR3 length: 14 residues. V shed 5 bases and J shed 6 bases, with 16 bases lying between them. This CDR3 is CASSLGPRTAEAFF. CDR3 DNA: TGTGCCAGCAGCCTAGGCCCACGGACGGCTGAAGCTTTCTTT.

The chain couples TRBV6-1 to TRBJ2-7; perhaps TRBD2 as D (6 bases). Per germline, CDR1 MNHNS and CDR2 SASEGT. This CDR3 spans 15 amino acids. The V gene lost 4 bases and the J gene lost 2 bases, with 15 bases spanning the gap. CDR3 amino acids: CASSAGGAVTYEQYF. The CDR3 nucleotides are TGTGCCAGCAGTGCAGGCGGGGCAGTTACCTACGAGCAGTACTTC.

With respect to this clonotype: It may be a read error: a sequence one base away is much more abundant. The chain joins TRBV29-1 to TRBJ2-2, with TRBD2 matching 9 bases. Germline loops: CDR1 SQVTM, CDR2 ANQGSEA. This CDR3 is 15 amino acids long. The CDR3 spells CSARREGLGTGELCF. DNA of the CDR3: TGCAGCGCCCGGCGGGAGGGCCTCGGCACCGGGGAGCTGTGTTTT.

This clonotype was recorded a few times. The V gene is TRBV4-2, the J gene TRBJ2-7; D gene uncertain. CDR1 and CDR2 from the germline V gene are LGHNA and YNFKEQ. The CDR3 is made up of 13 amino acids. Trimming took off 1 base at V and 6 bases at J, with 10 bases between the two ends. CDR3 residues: CASSQVAVSEQYF. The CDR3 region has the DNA TGTGCCAGCAGCCAAGTCGCTGTGTCCGAGCAGTACTTC.

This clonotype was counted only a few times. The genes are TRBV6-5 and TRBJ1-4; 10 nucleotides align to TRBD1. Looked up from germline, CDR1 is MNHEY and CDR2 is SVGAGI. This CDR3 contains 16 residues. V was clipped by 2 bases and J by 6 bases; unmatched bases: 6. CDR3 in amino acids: CASSYQTGTGDEKLFF. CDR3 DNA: TGTGCCAGCAGTTACCAAACCGGGACAGGGGATGAAAAACTGTTTTTT.

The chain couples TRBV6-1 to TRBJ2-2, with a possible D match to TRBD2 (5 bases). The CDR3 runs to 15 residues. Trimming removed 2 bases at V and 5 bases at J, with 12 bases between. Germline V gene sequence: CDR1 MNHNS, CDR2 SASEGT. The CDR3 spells CASSELATLTGELFF. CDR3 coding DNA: TGTGCCAGCAGTGAACTAGCCACCCTTACCGGGGAGCTGTTTTTT.

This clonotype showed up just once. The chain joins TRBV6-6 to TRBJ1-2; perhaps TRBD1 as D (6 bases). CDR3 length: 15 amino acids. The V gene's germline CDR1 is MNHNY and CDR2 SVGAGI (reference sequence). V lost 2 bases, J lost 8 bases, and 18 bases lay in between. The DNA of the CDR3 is TGTGCCAGCAGTTACGGACAGCCTCGTGATAGGGGCTACACCTTC. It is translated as CASSYGQPRDRGYTF.

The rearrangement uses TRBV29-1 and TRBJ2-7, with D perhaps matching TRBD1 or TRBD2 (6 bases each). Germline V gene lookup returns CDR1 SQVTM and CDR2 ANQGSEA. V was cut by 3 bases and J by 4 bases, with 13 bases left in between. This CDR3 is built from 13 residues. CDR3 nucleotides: TGCAGCGTTGACAGGGGAGGTGGATACGAGCAGTACTTC. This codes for CSVDRGGGYEQYF.

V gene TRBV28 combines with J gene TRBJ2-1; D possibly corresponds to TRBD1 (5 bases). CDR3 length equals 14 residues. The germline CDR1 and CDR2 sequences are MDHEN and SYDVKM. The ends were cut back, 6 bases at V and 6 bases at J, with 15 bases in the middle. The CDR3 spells CASSSLGRRNEQFF. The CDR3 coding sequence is TGTGCCAGCAGCTCGTTGGGGCGTCGCAATGAGCAGTTCTTC.

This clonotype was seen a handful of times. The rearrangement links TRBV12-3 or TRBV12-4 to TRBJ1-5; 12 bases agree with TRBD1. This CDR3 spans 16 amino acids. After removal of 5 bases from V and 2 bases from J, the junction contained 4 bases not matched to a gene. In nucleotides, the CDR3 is TGTGCCAGCAGTACGGGGACAGGGGGCGGCAATCAGCCCCAGCATTTT. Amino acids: CASSTGTGGGNQPQHF.